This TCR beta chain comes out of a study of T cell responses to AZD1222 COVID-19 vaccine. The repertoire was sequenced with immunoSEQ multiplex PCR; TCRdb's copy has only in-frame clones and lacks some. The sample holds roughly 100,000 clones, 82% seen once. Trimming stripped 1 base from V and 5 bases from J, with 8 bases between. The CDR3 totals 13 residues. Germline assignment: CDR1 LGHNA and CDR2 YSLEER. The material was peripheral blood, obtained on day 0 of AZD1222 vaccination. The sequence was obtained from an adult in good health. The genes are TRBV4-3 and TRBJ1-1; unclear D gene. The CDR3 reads CASSQARETEAFF. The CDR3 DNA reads TGCGCCAGCAGCCAAGCAAGGGAAACTGAAGCTTTCTTT.